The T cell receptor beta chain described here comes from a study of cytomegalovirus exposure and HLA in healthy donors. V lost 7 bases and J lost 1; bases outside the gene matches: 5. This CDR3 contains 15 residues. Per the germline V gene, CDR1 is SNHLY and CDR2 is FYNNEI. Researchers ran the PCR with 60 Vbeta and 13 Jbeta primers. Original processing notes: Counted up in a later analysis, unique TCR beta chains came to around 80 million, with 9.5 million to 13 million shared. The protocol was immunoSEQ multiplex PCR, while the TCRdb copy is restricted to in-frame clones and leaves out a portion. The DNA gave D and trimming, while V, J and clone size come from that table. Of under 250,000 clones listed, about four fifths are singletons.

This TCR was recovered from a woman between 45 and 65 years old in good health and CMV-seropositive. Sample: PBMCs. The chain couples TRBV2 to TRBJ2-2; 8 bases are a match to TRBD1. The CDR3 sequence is CASKDRARNTGELFF. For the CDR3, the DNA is TGTGCCAGCAAGGACAGGGCGAGGAACACCGGGGAGCTGTTTTTT.